This paragraph reports one T cell receptor beta chain. Germline assignment: CDR1 MDHEN and CDR2 SYDVKM. The CDR3 contains 14 residues. V dropped 3 bases and J dropped 3 bases, with 11 bases sitting between them. The data derive from a study of blood T cell repertoires in COVID-19. The data were produced by immunoSEQ multiplex PCR, yet TCRdb's version contains in-frame clones alone and is incomplete. This sample has 240,000 or so clones; approximately 82% occur once, and the top ten carry under 2%. This receptor was taken from a woman older than 75 with acute or convalescent COVID-19. Input material: peripheral blood. The chain carries TRBV28 and TRBJ1-1; maybe TRBD1 (6 bases). CDR3 sequence: CASSFGTGHTEAFF. CDR3 DNA: TGTGCCAGCAGTTTCGGAACAGGGCACACTGAAGCTTTCTTT.